This entry features one T cell receptor (beta chain) sequence. 13 Jbeta primers and 60 Vbeta primers were used for the PCR. Study processing details: A follow-up analysis tallied 86 million or so unique TCR beta chains, approximately 11 million shared. Sequencing was performed with immunoSEQ multiplex PCR; in TCRdb, only in-frame clones are kept and a portion is missing. The DNA gave D and trimming, while V, J and clone size come from that table. The sample has 150,000 to 200,000 clones; approximately 84% are singletons. This entry is derived from a study of cytomegalovirus exposure and HLA in healthy donors. Every donor was a healthy person donating bone marrow. Germline CDR1 reads SQVTM; CDR2 reads ANQGSEA. The CDR3 loop spans 14 amino acids. V dropped 5 bases and J dropped 4; count of bases not matched to a gene: 4.

Material: PBMCs. The rearrangement links TRBV29-1 to TRBJ2-2, with 10 positions matching TRBD1. This clonotype was sampled from a woman aged 45-65 years in good health and CMV-seropositive. CDR3 sequence reads: CSVMGQGSTGELFF. CDR3 bases: TGCAGCGTTATGGGACAGGGGAGCACCGGGGAGCTGTTTTTT.